The rows below give T cell receptor beta chains drawn from one sample of a study of blood T cell repertoires in COVID-19. Only in-frame clones appear in the TCRdb table, and some are missing; sequencing was by immunoSEQ multiplex PCR. The sample has some 100,000 clones, more than 85% seen once; the top ten hold roughly 19%. The sequenced sample was peripheral blood. The receptors were gathered from a human donor with acute or convalescent COVID-19. The donor label of this sample is uncertain. The conserved cysteine and the conserved F or W are not part of the CDR3 here. A D gene is named only where the DNA matches it firmly. Clone size is given for some rows only: seen once, a few or many times, or a class if the clone is expanded.

>NA|TRBD1|TRBV5-1
ASIRDRGYNEQF
>NA|TRBD1|TRBV5-1
ASSFGQAHNEKLF
>NA|TRBD1|TRBV5-4
ASSFQGAQNTEAF
>NA|NA|TRBV30
AWSDGSVLAEKLF
>NA|NA|TRBV21-1
ASSAVASFGSNQPQH
>NA|NA|TRBV6-5
ASNGDLSYEQY
>NA|TRBD2|TRBV7-3
ASGLLTSGTYNEQF
>NA|NA|TRBV19
ASSIGQGQETQY
>few|TRBD1|TRBV4-2
ASSQEGDRGSYGYT
>NA|NA|TRBV6-1
ASSVLTATGRNEQF
>once|NA|TRBV5-5
ASSYLGGPNEKLF
>NA|NA|TRBV7-6
ASSFRQGREYEQY
>NA|TRBD2|TRBV5-1
APLGGEPGELF
>few|TRBD1|TRBV5-5
ASSLQGGMTEAF
>NA|TRBD1|TRBV6-5
ASSAGTGFYQPQH
>NA|TRBD1|TRBV14
ASSRDREFSGYT
>NA|TRBD1|TRBV5-8
ASSWGTGTGRYEQY
>NA|NA|TRBV10-3
AISDPGGSSYNEQF
>NA|NA|TRBV3-1/TRBV3-2
ASSQGGTDTQY
>NA|TRBD2|TRBV10-3
AITSREVTGELF
>NA|NA|TRBV5-4
ASSFGGTELYGYT
>NA|NA|TRBV5-1
ASSLVAARVSTGELF
>NA|NA|TRBV21-1
ASSKDNRYTGNTIY
>NA|TRBD1|TRBV18
ASSLTGESSYNEQF
>NA|TRBD1|TRBV19
ASTSGQGVTDTQY
>once|NA|TRBV4-2
ASSQANPGHPSIPLTNEKLF
>NA|NA|TRBV4-1
ASSRGRLLEGKLF
>NA|NA|TRBV7-3
ASSYDSSYNEQF
>NA|NA|TRBV29-1
SVEVSGDTQY
>NA|TRBD2|TRBV5-1
ASSLAAGAVELF
>NA|TRBD1|TRBV4-1
ASSQHKWDRVPFSYNSPLH
>NA|TRBD1|TRBV30
AWWTSDRGNEQF
>NA|NA|TRBV28
ASSRIGNQPQH
>NA|NA|TRBV7-6
ASSRTPGQVEQY
>NA|NA|TRBV10-3
AISTGGSGNTIY
>NA|TRBD2|TRBV6-2/TRBV6-3
ASSPLAGSSGANVLT
>NA|TRBD1|TRBV5-5
ASSLGQGRNTIY
>NA|TRBD1|TRBV28
ASSPTGAVNYEQY
>once|TRBD1|TRBV2
ASSPGQDNGYT
>NA|TRBD2|TRBV30
AWSVEAGEDTQY
>NA|TRBD1|TRBV24-1
ATSDPGDRGHEELF
>NA|TRBD2|TRBV5-1
ASSLTVLAGGTNTGELF
>NA|TRBD2|TRBV2
ASTNSGWGRSYEQY
>NA|NA|TRBV19
ASRTTGNTEAF
>NA|NA|TRBV4-1
ASSQENEQF
>once|NA|TRBV5-1
ASSLASGAGELF
>NA|NA|TRBV10-3
AISERGRTSPYEQY
>NA|NA|TRBV2
ASSGTAPTEY
>NA|NA|TRBV12-3/TRBV12-4
ASSLSLSDEQF
>NA|TRBD1|TRBV5-5
ASKWTGFVAGANVLT